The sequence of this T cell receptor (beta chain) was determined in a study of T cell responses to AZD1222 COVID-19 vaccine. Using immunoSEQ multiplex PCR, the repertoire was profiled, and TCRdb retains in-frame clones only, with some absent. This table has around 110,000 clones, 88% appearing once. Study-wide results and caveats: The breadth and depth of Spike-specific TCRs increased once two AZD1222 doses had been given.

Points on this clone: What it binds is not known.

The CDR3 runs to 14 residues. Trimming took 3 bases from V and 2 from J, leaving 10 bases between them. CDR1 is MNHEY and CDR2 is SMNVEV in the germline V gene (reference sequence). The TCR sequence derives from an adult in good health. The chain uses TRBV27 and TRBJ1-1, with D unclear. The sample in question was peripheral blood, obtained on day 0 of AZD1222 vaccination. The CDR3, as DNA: TGTGCCAGCAGTTTTGGGGAGTTAAACACTGAAGCTTTCTTT. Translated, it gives CASSFGELNTEAFF.